A selection of T cell receptor beta chains follows, all from one sample in a study of OX40 agonist ivuxolimab in advanced cancers. Some clones are missing from TCRdb's copy, which holds only in-frame ones; the method was immunoSEQ multiplex PCR. The table lists about 94,000 clones, around 86% of them singletons. The sequenced sample was CD4+ or CD8+ T cells sorted from blood, obtained in a trial of the OX40 agonist ivuxolimab. The origin of the receptors is an adult with an advanced solid tumor such as melanoma, head and neck, liver or kidney cancer. The CDR3 runs from the conserved cysteine through the conserved F or W. Some rows have no size entry. The others give once, few or many, or a class for an expanded clone.

TRBV4-3	.	TRBJ2-1	CASSQVGFYNEQFF
TRBV9	.	TRBJ2-2	CASSVAARRTGELFF
TRBV6-6	.	TRBJ1-5	CASSYSQGHQPQHF
TRBV6-5	.	TRBJ2-7	CASSYMGGEQYF
TRBV5-1	.	TRBJ1-1	CASSLGAGLGTEAFF
TRBV7-9	.	TRBJ2-7	CASSLPGLGEQYF
TRBV11-2	.	TRBJ1-2	CASSPGGRYGYTF
TRBV2	.	TRBJ2-3	CASRGQGASSSSTDTQYF
TRBV5-1	.	TRBJ2-5	CASSSVGGLIGETQYF
TRBV7-7	.	TRBJ2-5	CASSMERGAETQYF
TRBV27	.	TRBJ1-5	CASSLDRDYQPQHF
TRBV6-1	.	TRBJ2-3	CASDWTGSTDTQYF
TRBV5-6	.	TRBJ2-5	CASSFAPTGDQETQYF
TRBV7-2	.	TRBJ2-1	CATLRDRGYNEQFF
TRBV11-2	.	TRBJ2-7	CASSFGGGSSYEQYF
TRBV27	.	TRBJ2-1	CASSGGPLANSGPRWNEQFF
TRBV4-1	.	TRBJ2-2	CASSHAGIVNTGELFF
TRBV5-1	once	TRBJ1-1	CASSLEGGQNTEAFF
TRBV7-7	.	TRBJ2-7	CASSPGTGDSYEQYF
TRBV10-3	.	TRBJ2-1	CAITYGGAYNEQFF
TRBV5-4	.	TRBJ1-2	CASSLEGAGYTF
TRBV4-2	.	TRBJ2-3	CASSSSLPRANTQYF
TRBV5-4	.	TRBJ2-3	CASSQGGAADTQYF
TRBV5-1	.	TRBJ2-3	CASSLEATTDTQYF
TRBV4-1	.	TRBJ2-3	CASSQERGGRTDTQYF
TRBV27	.	TRBJ2-3	CASSSLAGLGDTQYF
TRBV19	.	TRBJ1-2	CASSIEGRSNYGYTF
TRBV6-5	.	TRBJ1-5	CASSATTGRNQPQHF
TRBV2	.	TRBJ2-7	CASSLAGSYEQYF
TRBV12-5	.	TRBJ2-7	CASGPPYEQYF
TRBV5-5	.	TRBJ1-1	CASSLDSNTEAFF
TRBV11-1	few	TRBJ2-3	CASSFTLQADTQYF
TRBV7-9	.	TRBJ2-5	CASAGGRIGKETQYF
TRBV9	.	TRBJ1-5	CASSVGWEGQPQHF
TRBV6-6	.	TRBJ2-1	CASSSPGGEQFF
TRBV23-1	.	TRBJ1-2	CASSHRDREKAGYTF
TRBV4-3	.	TRBJ2-3	CASSQGGLDTQYF
TRBV7-7	.	TRBJ2-1	CASSPGLSLSLSPNEQFF
TRBV7-6	.	TRBJ2-7	CASSRDPGQGVGEQYF
TRBV6-1	once	TRBJ2-7	CASSLSNYEQYF
TRBV5-4	.	TRBJ1-2	CASSSLAGYGYTF
TRBV11-2	.	TRBJ2-1	CASSLRLAGVNEQFF
TRBV28	few	TRBJ1-2	CASSSDGTGVGRSYGYTF
TRBV14	.	TRBJ1-2	CASSLDYRTGQYYGYTF
TRBV15	.	TRBJ2-5	CATSRGGTGGEETQYF
TRBV9	.	TRBJ1-2	CASSVARGYGYTF
TRBV6-5	.	TRBJ1-1	CASSYSHRGATEAFF
TRBV18	.	TRBJ2-7	CASSPRENLGEQYF
TRBV18	.	TRBJ1-1	CASSPLTGPGTEAFF
TRBV9	.	TRBJ2-5	CASSQVAGGLETQYF
TRBV6-6	.	TRBJ2-7	CASSYSAGSYEQYF
TRBV14	.	TRBJ2-5	CASSQDLGRETQYF
TRBV7-7	.	TRBJ2-3	CASSLGQATDTQYF